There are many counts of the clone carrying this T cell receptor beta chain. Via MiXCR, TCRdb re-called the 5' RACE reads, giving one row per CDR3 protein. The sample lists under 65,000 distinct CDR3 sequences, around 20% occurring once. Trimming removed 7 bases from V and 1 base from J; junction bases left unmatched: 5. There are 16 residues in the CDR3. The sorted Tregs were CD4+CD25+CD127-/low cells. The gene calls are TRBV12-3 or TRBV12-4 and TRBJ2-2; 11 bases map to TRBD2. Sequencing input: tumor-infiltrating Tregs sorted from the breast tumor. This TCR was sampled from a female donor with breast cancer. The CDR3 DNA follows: TGTGCCAGCACCCCCCTAGCGGGAGGGAACACCGGGGAGCTGTTTTTT. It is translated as CASTPLAGGNTGELFF.